The clone carrying this T cell receptor (beta chain) came up many times. Its antigen is currently unknown. Time point indicated: pre-sensitization, week 0. Treatment given: therapeutic diphenylcyclopropenone sensitization with weekly scalp DPC. The data derive from a study of human T cells and chemical hapten exposure. Study summary: It was small differences in pooled library volume that mainly caused per-sample TCR yields to vary. Broader study findings: Sensitization with DPC brought no change to TCRs above 1 in 1000 in frequency. Because they had alopecia, donors may respond immunologically unlike healthy people.

Germline CDR1 reads MDHEN; CDR2 reads SYDVKM. This CDR3 has 14 amino acids. V dropped 6 bases and J dropped 4; count of bases not matched to a gene: 6. TCRdb re-derived calls from the RACE reads in MiXCR, one entry per CDR3 protein. The data hold approximately 79,000 distinct CDR3 sequences, with about 8% observed a single time. The TCR comes from a man aged 35 to 55 with alopecia areata. Some clones in this sample may be carry-over from other donors' samples. V usage is TRBV28 and J usage is TRBJ2-3; TRBD2 matches 8 bases. This sample comprised whole blood, obtained in connection with sensitization to the hapten diphenylcyclopropenone (DPC). The CDR3 is CASRIAGRSDTQYF. CDR3 coding DNA: TGTGCCAGCAGAATAGCGGGAAGGTCAGATACGCAGTATTTT.